This T cell receptor beta chain was identified during a study of immune evolution from preneoplasia to lung adenocarcinoma. Study summary: HLA loss of heterozygosity: roughly 7.5% AIS, 15% MIA, about 35% ADC, none AAH. Study-level findings and limits: Later-stage lesions seemingly showed higher T cell density and diversity than normal lung.

The method was immunoSEQ multiplex PCR; TCRdb's version includes in-frame clones alone and lacks a portion of them. The sample gives roughly 8,700 clones, about three quarters of which show up once; about 7% is in the top ten. After pathologic assessment, macro-dissection selected premalignant or tumor cells for extraction. This clone was observed once. Antigen: not known. Germline V lookup: CDR1 LNHDA, CDR2 SQIVND (reference sequence). J gave up 2 bases and V 4 bases, and 8 bases lay outside the gene matches. CDR3 length: 16 residues. The TCR sequence derives from a person aged 55 to 79 with lung adenocarcinoma. The sequencing sample was made of FFPE lung adenocarcinoma in situ tissue. The chain combines TRBV19 with TRBJ1-5, with 7 positions matching TRBD1. CDR3: CASSTDRDNRNQPQHF. The CDR3 bases are TGTGCCAGTAGTACCGACAGGGATAACCGCAATCAGCCCCAGCATTTT. Full variable domain (missing parts from reference TRBV19 and TRBJ1-5): DGGITQSPKYLFRKEGQNVTLSCEQNLNHDAMYWYRQDPGQGLRLIYYSQIVNDFQKGDIAEGYSVSREKKESFPLTVTSAQKNPTAFYLCASSTDRDNRNQPQHFGDGTRLSIL.